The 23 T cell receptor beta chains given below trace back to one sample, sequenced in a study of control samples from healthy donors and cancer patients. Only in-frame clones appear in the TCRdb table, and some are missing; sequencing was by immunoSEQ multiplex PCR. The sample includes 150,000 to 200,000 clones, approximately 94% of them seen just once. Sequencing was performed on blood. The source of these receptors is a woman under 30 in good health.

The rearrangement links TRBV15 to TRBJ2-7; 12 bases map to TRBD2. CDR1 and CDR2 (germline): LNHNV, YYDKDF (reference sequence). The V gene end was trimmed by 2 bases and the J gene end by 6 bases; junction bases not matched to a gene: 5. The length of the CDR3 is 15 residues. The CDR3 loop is CATSRPGLAGIEQYF. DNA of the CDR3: TGTGCCACCAGCAGACCTGGACTAGCGGGAATCGAGCAGTACTTC.

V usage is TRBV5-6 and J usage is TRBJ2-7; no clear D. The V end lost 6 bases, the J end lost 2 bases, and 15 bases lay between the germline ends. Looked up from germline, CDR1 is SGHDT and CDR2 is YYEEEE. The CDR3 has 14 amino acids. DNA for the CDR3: TGTGCCAGCACCCCGTGGGGTTTTACCTACGAGCAGTACTTC. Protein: CASTPWGFTYEQYF. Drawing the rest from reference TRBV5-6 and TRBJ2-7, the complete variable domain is DAGVTQSPTHLIKTRGQQVTLRCSPKSGHDTVSWYQQALGQGPQFIFQYYEEEERQRGNFPDRFSGHQFPNYSSELNVNALLLGDSALYLCASTPWGFTYEQYFGPGTRLTVT.

The CDR3 reads CASSHDGQGHYGYTF. In DNA, the CDR3 is TGTGCCAGCAGCCACGACGGACAGGGCCACTATGGCTACACCTTC. The J gene is TRBJ1-2, the V gene TRBV3-1 (or the pseudogene TRBV3-2); the match to TRBD1 covers 8 bases. The CDR3 has 15 residues. CDR1 and CDR2 (germline): LGHDT, YNNKEL (reference sequence). With V trimmed by 3 bases and J by 3 bases, 6 bases remained unmatched.

The CDR3 protein is CASSLPQGGNTIYF. The CDR3 bases are TGTGCCAGCAGCCTACCACAGGGGGGAAACACCATATATTTT. V usage is TRBV7-2 and J usage is TRBJ1-3; 7 bases line up with TRBD1. The CDR3 has 14 residues. Germline V gene data show CDR1 as SGHTA and CDR2 as FQGNSA. V lost 5 bases to trimming and J lost 4 bases; unmatched junction nucleotides: 5.

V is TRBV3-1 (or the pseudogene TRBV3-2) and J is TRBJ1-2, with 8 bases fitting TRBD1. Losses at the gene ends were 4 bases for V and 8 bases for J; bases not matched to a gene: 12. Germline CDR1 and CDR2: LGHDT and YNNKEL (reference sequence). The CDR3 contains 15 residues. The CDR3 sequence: CASSRGGQGARGYTF. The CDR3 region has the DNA TGTGCCAGCAGCCGAGGGGGTCAGGGGGCGAGAGGCTACACCTTC.

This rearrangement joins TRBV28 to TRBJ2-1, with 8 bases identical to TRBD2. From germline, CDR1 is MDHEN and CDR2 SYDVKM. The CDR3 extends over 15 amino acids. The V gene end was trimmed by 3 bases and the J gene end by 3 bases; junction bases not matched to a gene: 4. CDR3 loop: CASSLGGGRYNEQFF. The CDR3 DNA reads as TGTGCCAGCAGTTTGGGCGGGGGGCGCTACAATGAGCAGTTCTTC.

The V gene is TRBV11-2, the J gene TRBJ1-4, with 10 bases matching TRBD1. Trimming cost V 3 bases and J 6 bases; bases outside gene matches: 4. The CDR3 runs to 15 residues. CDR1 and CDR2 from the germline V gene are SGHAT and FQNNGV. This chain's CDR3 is CASSLTGTGDEKLFF. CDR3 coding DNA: TGTGCCAGCAGCTTGACCGGGACAGGGGATGAAAAACTGTTTTTT.

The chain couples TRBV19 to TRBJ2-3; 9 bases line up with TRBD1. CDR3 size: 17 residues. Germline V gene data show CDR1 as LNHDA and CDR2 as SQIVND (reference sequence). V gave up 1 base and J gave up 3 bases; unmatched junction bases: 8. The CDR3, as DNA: TGTGCCAGTAGTATAGGGCTACAGGGGGCAGGGACAGATACGCAGTATTTT. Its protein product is CASSIGLQGAGTDTQYF. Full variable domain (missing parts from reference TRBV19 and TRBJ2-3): DGGITQSPKYLFRKEGQNVTLSCEQNLNHDAMYWYRQDPGQGLRLIYYSQIVNDFQKGDIAEGYSVSREKKESFPLTVTSAQKNPTAFYLCASSIGLQGAGTDTQYFGPGTRLTVL.

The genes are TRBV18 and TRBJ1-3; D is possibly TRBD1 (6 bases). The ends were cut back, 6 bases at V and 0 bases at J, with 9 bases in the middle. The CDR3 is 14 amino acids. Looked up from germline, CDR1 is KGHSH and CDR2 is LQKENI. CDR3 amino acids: CASSGGASGNTIYF. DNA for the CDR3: TGTGCCAGCTCCGGGGGCGCCTCTGGAAACACCATATATTTT.

The CDR3 reads CSVKGQQETQYF. The CDR3 region has the DNA TGCAGCGTTAAGGGACAGCAAGAGACCCAGTACTTC. The V call is TRBV29-1, the J call TRBJ2-5; the match to TRBD1 covers 7 bases. Germline assignment: CDR1 SQVTM and CDR2 ANQGSEA. The CDR3 has 12 amino acids. Trimming took 5 bases from V and 2 from J; bases not matched to a gene: 2.

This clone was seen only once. CDR3 amino acids: CASSILGRAGGTEAFF. CDR3 in DNA: TGTGCCAGCAGCATTTTAGGCCGTGCAGGGGGTACTGAAGCTTTCTTT. The V and J genes are TRBV11-2 and TRBJ1-1; 7 nucleotides match TRBD1. The germline V gene encodes CDR1 SGHAT and CDR2 FQNNGV. The CDR3 extends over 16 amino acids. The V segment lost 5 bases and the J segment 5 bases; nucleotides outside the gene matches: 14. Full variable domain (remainder filled in from reference TRBV11-2 and TRBJ1-1): EAGVAQSPRYKIIEKRQSVAFWCNPISGHATLYWYQQILGQGPKLLIQFQNNGVVDDSQLPKDRFSAERLKGVDSTLKIQPAKLEDSAVYLCASSILGRAGGTEAFFGQGTRLTVV.

The CDR3 sequence is CASSKGTGKRGNQPQHF. The CDR3 DNA follows: TGTGCCAGCAGTAAAGGGACAGGGAAGAGGGGCAATCAGCCCCAGCATTTT. This chain uses TRBV6-2 or TRBV6-3 with TRBJ1-5; 9 positions match TRBD1. Germline CDR1 reads MNHEY; CDR2 reads SVGEGT. The trim removed 5 bases at V and 2 bases at J, leaving 10 bases unmatched. This CDR3 comprises 17 residues.

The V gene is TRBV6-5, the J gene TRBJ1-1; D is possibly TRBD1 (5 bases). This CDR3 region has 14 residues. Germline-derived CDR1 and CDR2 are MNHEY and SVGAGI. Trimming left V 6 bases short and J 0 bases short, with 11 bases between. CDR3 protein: CASRRGAMNTEAFF. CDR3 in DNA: TGTGCCAGCAGAAGGGGCGCGATGAACACTGAAGCTTTCTTT.

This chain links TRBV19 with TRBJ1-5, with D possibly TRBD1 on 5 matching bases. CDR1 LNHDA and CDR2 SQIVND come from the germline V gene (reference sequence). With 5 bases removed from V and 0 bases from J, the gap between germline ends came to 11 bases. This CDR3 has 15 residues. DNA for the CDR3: TGTGCCAGTAGTGACAGATCCTTTAGCAATCAGCCCCAGCATTTT. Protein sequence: CASSDRSFSNQPQHF.

Here the CDR3 DNA reads TGTGCCATCAGTGAGTCGCAGGTAGCCAAAAACATTCAGTACTTC. Translated, it gives CAISESQVAKNIQYF. The chain is built from TRBV10-3 and TRBJ2-4; D not certain. The germline CDR1 and CDR2 sequences are ENHRY and SYGVKD. This CDR3 spans 15 amino acids. The V end was cut by 0 bases, the J end by 0 bases, with 6 bases between.

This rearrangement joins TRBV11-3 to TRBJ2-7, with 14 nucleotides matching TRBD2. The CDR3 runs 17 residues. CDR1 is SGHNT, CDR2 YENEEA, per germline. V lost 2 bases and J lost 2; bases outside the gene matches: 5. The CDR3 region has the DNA TGTGCCAGCAGCTTACAGGGACTAGCGGGGGACCCCTACGAGCAGTACTTC. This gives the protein CASSLQGLAGDPYEQYF.

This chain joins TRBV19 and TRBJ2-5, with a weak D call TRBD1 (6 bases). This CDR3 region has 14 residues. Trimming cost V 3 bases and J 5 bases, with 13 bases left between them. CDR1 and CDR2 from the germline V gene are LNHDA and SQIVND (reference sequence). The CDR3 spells CASSILNRDETQYF. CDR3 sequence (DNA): TGTGCCAGTAGTATTTTGAACAGGGACGAGACCCAGTACTTC.

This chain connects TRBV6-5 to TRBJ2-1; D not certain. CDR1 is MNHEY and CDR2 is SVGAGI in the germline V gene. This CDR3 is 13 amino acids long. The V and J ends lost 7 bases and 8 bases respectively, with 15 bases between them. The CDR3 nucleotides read TGTGCCAGCACCCCCCTTGGGATTGATGAGCAGTTCTTC. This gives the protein CASTPLGIDEQFF.

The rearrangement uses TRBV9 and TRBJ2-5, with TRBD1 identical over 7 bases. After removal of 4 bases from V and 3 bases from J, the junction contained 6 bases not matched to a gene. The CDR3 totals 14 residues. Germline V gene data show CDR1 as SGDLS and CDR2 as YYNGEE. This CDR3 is CASSPGQDEETQYF. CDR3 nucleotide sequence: TGTGCCAGCAGCCCCGGACAGGATGAAGAGACCCAGTACTTC.

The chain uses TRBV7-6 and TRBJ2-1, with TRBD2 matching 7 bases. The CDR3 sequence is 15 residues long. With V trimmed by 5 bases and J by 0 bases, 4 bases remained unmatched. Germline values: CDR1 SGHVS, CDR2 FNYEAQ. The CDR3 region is CASSPRESSYNEQFF. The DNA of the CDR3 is TGTGCCAGCAGCCCGCGGGAGTCCTCCTACAATGAGCAGTTCTTC.

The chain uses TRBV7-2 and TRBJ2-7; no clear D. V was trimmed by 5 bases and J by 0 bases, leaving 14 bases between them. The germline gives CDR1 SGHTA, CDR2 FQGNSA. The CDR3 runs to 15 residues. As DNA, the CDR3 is TGTGCCAGCAGCCCCCTCACCTGGTACTCCTACGAGCAGTACTTC. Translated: CASSPLTWYSYEQYF. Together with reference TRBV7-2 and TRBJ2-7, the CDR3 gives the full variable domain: GAGVSQSPSNKVTEKGKDVELRCDPISGHTALYWYRQSLGQGLEFLIYFQGNSAPDKSGLPSDRFSAERTGGSVSTLTIQRTQQEDSAVYLCASSPLTWYSYEQYFGPGTRLTVT.

This chain's CDR3 is CASSLNSGANIQYF. DNA for the CDR3: TGCGCCAGCAGCTTGAATTCCGGAGCGAACATTCAGTACTTC. The V call is TRBV5-1, the J call TRBJ2-4; the D is unclear. V lost 1 base and J 7 bases, leaving 12 bases between the germline ends. Germline CDR1 and CDR2: SGHRS and YFSETQ. This CDR3 spans 14 amino acids.

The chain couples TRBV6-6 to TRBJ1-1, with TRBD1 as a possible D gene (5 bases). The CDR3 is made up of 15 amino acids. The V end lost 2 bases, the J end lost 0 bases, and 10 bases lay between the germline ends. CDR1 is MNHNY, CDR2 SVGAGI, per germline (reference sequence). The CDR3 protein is CASSYADSMNTEAFF. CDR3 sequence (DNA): TGTGCCAGCAGTTACGCCGACAGCATGAACACTGAAGCTTTCTTT.